This T cell receptor beta chain was observed in a study of T cells in narcolepsy. The CDR3 covers 18 residues. CDR1 and CDR2 (germline): SGDLS, YYNGEE. V lost 3 bases, J lost 5 bases, and 26 bases lay in between. The method was immunoSEQ multiplex PCR; TCRdb's version includes in-frame clones alone and lacks a portion of them. The sample shows about 40,000 clones, about 91% of them seen only once. This TCR came from a human donor with narcolepsy. The sequenced sample was CD45RA- memory CD4+ T cells from PBMCs. The genes are TRBV9 and TRBJ2-5; D perhaps matches TRBD2 (6 bases). CDR3 bases: TGTGCCAGCAGCGCCACCCTAACATCGGGACTCACCCGGGAGACCCAGTACTTC. It yields the protein CASSATLTSGLTRETQYF.